This T cell receptor (beta chain) was retrieved from a study of vaccination and CD4 T cells after COVID-19 (dated by TCRdb to 2022 to 2024). Regarding the study in general: SARS-CoV-2 positivity had been established in the convalescent patients by nasal swab PCR, and mild disease was recorded in several of these patients and severe disease in one. The time from the second vaccine dose to post-vaccine blood sampling had a median of around 72 days and ranged from about 14 to 250 days. Control cultures received a CEFX viral epitope pool as the positive control, an HIV-1 Nef peptide pool as the negative control, or no peptide. Post-COVID blood samples were collected from convalescent patients a median of roughly 100 days after diagnosis, with a range of about 30 to 170 days. The spike-specific CD4+ TCR repertoire was compared before and after mRNA vaccination in 10 to 11 COVID-19 convalescent patients and a handful of infection-naive healthy vaccine recipients. Participants received two doses of either the Pfizer-BioNTech BNT162b2 vaccine (n=8) or the Moderna mRNA-1273 vaccine (n=2). The cultures were stimulated with overlapping spike peptide pools from SARS-CoV-2 and from the common cold coronaviruses HCoV-NL63, HCoV-OC43 and HCoV-229E. The convalescent cohort comprised six males and four females, including two Hispanic individuals, seven Caucasians, two Asians and one multiracial person. Study-wide conclusions, independent of this receptor: Among the post-vaccine SARS-CoV-2-reactive clones in convalescent patients, a median roughly 85% showed up only after vaccination, which suggests vaccine-specific priming. Only a relatively small number of convalescent patients were included in the study, and early timepoints following natural infection were not analyzed. Of the vaccine-specific clones found in convalescent patients, nearly all (304 of 307) were mono-reactive for SARS-CoV-2 spike instead of being cross-reactive with common cold coronaviruses. The median count of SARS-CoV-2-reactive clonotypes went up from around 20 after infection to a few dozen after vaccination, although the change was not significant.

On this clonotype itself: Its target antigen remains unknown. Base quality data are lacking; no much larger clone is found one base away.

The sample's treatment or condition label, in plain terms: roughly 11-day PBMC culture with coronavirus spike peptide pools or control peptides (ViraFEST assay). The ViraFEST assay was used in the study, in which antigen-specific T cells were expanded with peptide pools and expanded clonotypes were subsequently identified by TCR sequencing. The convalescent patients' positive SARS-CoV-2 PCR tests were from March to December 2020, which was before the Alpha, Beta and Delta variants emerged in the United States. Each well held 2 million to 2.5 million PBMCs cultured with around 10 ug/ml peptide pools in IMDM containing about 5% human AB serum and approximately 10 IU/ml IL-2. On days 3 and 7, half of the culture medium was replaced with fresh IL-2-containing medium. After approximately 10 days of culture, CD4+ T cells were isolated by negative selection using the EasySep CD4+ T cell isolation kit. PBMCs were separated from whole blood using Ficoll-Paque Plus gradient centrifugation and then either used fresh or cryopreserved at -140C. Culture conditions were generally each tested in triplicate wells.

CDR1 and CDR2, looked up from the germline V gene, are SGHDN and FVKESK. The CDR3 goes from the cysteine to the phenylalanine over 13 residues. Only CDR3 DNA remains: 39 bases, in frame from the first base. V is pared back by 4 bases and J by 0 bases, with 6 bases lying between the germline termini. The library was obtained by PCR. DNA from cultured CD4+ T cells was subjected to TCR sequencing with the Oncomine TCR Beta short-read assay at the Johns Hopkins FTIC core. Genomic DNA was extracted from the cultured CD4+ T cells with the QIAamp micro DNA kit. Oncomine TCR Beta libraries from cultured CD4+ T cells were pooled with unique dual indexes and sequenced on an Illumina iSeq 100. In the paper's pipeline: Non-productive sequences were filtered out, and CDR3s that did not start with C, did not end with F or W, or were shorter than 7 amino acids were discarded. The MANAFEST web application identified antigen-specific clonotypes by comparing peptide-stimulated wells against reference wells and other culture wells. To be called positive, a clone needed an FDR below 0.05, an odds ratio above 5, and a productive frequency above 0.1% in at least two of three replicate wells. Cross-reactive clonotypes were defined as significantly expanded in both SARS-CoV-2 spike wells and at least one common cold coronavirus spike condition. Using R version 3.6.1, CDR3 homology was evaluated through Levenshtein distances (stringdist) along with unrooted phylogenetic trees (ape). The public reads were quality trimmed at Q25 with fastp and then assembled into clones with MiXCR by TCRdb, keeping productive beta chains. Identical CDR3 protein sequences are pooled into one entry, listed with their most common genes and DNA. None of the V and J calls come from the authors' own analysis; TCRdb made them. This sample gives approximately 20,000 distinct CDR3 sequences in total; 40% to 55% of them show up just once. The ten largest clones add up to around 2.9% of the sample.

The starting material was CD4+ T cells from blood, cultured in vitro, obtained after SARS-CoV-2 vaccination. The sequence was collected from a human donor who had recovered from COVID-19. Here the chain combines TRBV14 and TRBJ1-1, with no confidently assigned D gene. In nucleotide form, the sequence is TGTGCCAGCAGCCGCCAGCTGAACACTGAAGCTTTCTTT. This encodes CASSRQLNTEAFF.